The 30 T cell receptor beta chains given below trace back to one sample, sequenced in a study of radiation and T cells in renal cell carcinoma (dated by TCRdb to about 2020). The sample's time point label is to be understood as: blood 4 weeks post-SBRT, at nephrectomy. Sample treatment or condition, as interpreted from the label and publication: 15 Gy SBRT to primary tumor, nephrectomy 4 weeks later. The method behind the library was the immunoSEQ multiplex PCR assay. TCRdb obtained this table from immuneACCESS and retained in-frame rearrangements with V and J assigned. These tables miss some clones; where compared with another copy, unresolved V genes account for less than half of the shortfall, and the remainder is unexplained. The sample yields 120,000 to 150,000 clones; 75% to 90% were counted once. Less than 20% of the sample comes from the top ten. Source: blood, taken from a patient whose treatment included radiotherapy and nephrectomy. The receptor set was obtained from a woman between 50 and 59 years old with renal cell carcinoma.

This clone occurred once. The chain links TRBV7-2 to TRBJ2-2; D is unresolved. Germline CDR1 and CDR2: SGHTA and FQGNSA. The CDR3 loop spans 14 amino acids. The V end lost 5 bases, the J end lost 0 bases, and 7 bases lay between the germline ends. CDR3 bases: TGTGCCAGCAGCCCACGACCGAACACCGGGGAGCTGTTTTTT. It encodes CASSPRPNTGELFF.

The sample holds a few counts of this clone. The chain is built from TRBV7-2 and TRBJ1-5; D gene uncertain. The CDR3 spans 13 residues. V was shortened by 5 bases and J by 4 bases, with 9 bases between the two germline ends. Germline values: CDR1 SGHTA, CDR2 FQGNSA. CDR3: CASSQRGNQPQHF. As DNA, the CDR3 is TGTGCCAGCAGCCAAAGAGGTAATCAGCCCCAGCATTTT.

V gene TRBV4-1 combines with J gene TRBJ2-6, with 10 bases aligning to TRBD2. CDR1 is MGHRA and CDR2 is YSYEKL in the germline V gene. The CDR3 runs to 18 residues. J was trimmed by 3 bases and V by 3 bases; bases with no gene match: 8. This CDR3 reads CASSQVLAGYRGANVLTF. The CDR3 coding sequence is TGCGCCAGCAGCCAGGTACTAGCGGGATATCGTGGGGCCAACGTCCTGACTTTC.

The chain employs TRBV9 and TRBJ2-2; 7 bases line up with TRBD1. The CDR3 length is 15 residues. Looked up from germline, CDR1 is SGDLS and CDR2 is YYNGEE. The V and J ends lost 4 bases and 7 bases, in that order; junction bases with no gene match: 10. The DNA of the CDR3 is TGTGCCAGCAGCCTCGGGACAGTCCAGGGCGGGGAGCTGTTTTTT. It yields the protein CASSLGTVQGGELFF.

The chain has TRBV4-2 and TRBJ2-7; TRBD1 matches at 9 bases. V shed 3 bases and J 3 bases; nucleotides not matched to a gene: 6. The CDR3 runs 15 residues. Germline lookup yields CDR1 LGHNA and CDR2 YNFKEQ. CDR3 sequence: CASSHEQGAIYEQYF. CDR3 coding DNA: TGTGCCAGCAGCCACGAACAGGGGGCGATCTACGAGCAGTACTTC.

The chain uses TRBV9 and TRBJ1-4, with no clear D. Trimming stripped 2 bases from V and 0 bases from J, with 11 bases between. The germline V gene encodes CDR1 SGDLS and CDR2 YYNGEE. The CDR3 spans 16 residues. CDR3 in DNA: TGTGCCAGCAGCGTTGGGCCTCACCCAACTAATGAAAAACTGTTTTTT. Translation gives CASSVGPHPTNEKLFF.

The V call is TRBV12-5, the J call TRBJ2-5; D unclear. The CDR3 has 13 residues. The V and J ends lost 3 bases and 2 bases respectively, with 7 bases between them. Germline V gene sequence: CDR1 LGHNT, CDR2 FRNRAP. The DNA of the CDR3 is TGTGCTAGTGGTTTAGACTGGCAAGAGACCCAGTACTTC. Its translation is CASGLDWQETQYF.

This clone was recorded once. The DNA for the CDR3 is TGTGCCAGCACCCTCCGGGGGGGGCAAGTCTACGAGCAGTACTTC. This gives the protein CASTLRGGQVYEQYF. This sequence joins TRBV28 and TRBJ2-7, with 8 bases fitting TRBD2. Germline assignment: CDR1 MDHEN and CDR2 SYDVKM. The CDR3 contains 15 residues. After removal of 7 bases from V and 3 bases from J, the junction contained 11 bases not matched to a gene.

This clone turned up a few times. The identical CDR3 is also encoded by other nucleotide sequences in the sample. This chain joins TRBV5-4 and TRBJ1-1; 8 bases match TRBD1. The length of the CDR3 is 14 residues. Looked up from germline, CDR1 is SGHNT and CDR2 is YYREEE (reference sequence). Trimming cost V 2 bases and J 5 bases; bases outside gene matches: 5. For the CDR3, the DNA is TGTGCCAGCAGCTTCAACAGGGGGAGGACTGAAGCTTTCTTT. Translation gives CASSFNRGRTEAFF. Combining the CDR3 with reference TRBV5-4 and TRBJ1-1 gives the whole variable domain ETGVTQSPTHLIKTRGQQVTLRCSSQSGHNTVSWYQQALGQGPQFIFQYYREEENGRGNFPPRFSGLQFPNYSSELNVNALELDDSALYLCASSFNRGRTEAFFGQGTRLTVV.

This clone has a handful of counts. The rearrangement uses TRBV10-1 and TRBJ1-1; 9 bases map to TRBD1. CDR3 length: 13 amino acids. Trimming took 5 bases from V and 3 from J; bases not matched to a gene: 1. The germline V gene has CDR1 WNHNN and CDR2 SYGVQD (reference sequence). The CDR3 protein is CASSRQGDTEAFF. The DNA of the CDR3 is TGCGCCAGCAGTAGACAGGGGGACACTGAAGCTTTCTTT.

This clone turned up a few times. The rearrangement uses TRBV9 and TRBJ2-5; 10 bases line up with TRBD2. The junction had 7 bases not matched to a gene; V was cut back by 4 bases and J by 1 base. CDR1 and CDR2 from the germline V gene are SGDLS and YYNGEE. CDR3 length: 16 residues. Here the CDR3 reads CASSPLAGGSQETQYF. The CDR3 coding sequence is TGTGCCAGCAGCCCGTTAGCGGGGGGTTCCCAAGAGACCCAGTACTTC.

This clone was seen only once. The chain couples TRBV27 to TRBJ2-7, with a possible D match to TRBD1 (5 bases). Trimming left V 7 bases short and J 4 bases short, with 14 bases between. This CDR3 spans 13 amino acids. CDR1 is MNHEY, CDR2 SMNVEV, per germline (reference sequence). The CDR3 nucleotides are TGTGCCAGCAAACCGACACGACAGTACGAGCAGTACTTC. Its translation: CASKPTRQYEQYF.

This clone was counted a single time. This rearrangement joins TRBV14 to TRBJ2-7; the D call may be TRBD1 or TRBD2 (5 bases each). V shed 5 bases and J shed 3 bases, with 17 bases lying between them. The CDR3 consists of 15 residues. The germline V gene has CDR1 SGHDN and CDR2 FVKESK. CDR3 sequence reads: CASSFGTLPYYEQYF. The DNA for the CDR3 is TGTGCCAGCAGCTTTGGGACCCTTCCATACTACGAGCAGTACTTC.

CDR3: CASSVGTGNNEQFF. As DNA, the CDR3 is TGTGCCAGCAGCGTAGGGACAGGGAACAATGAGCAGTTCTTC. The genes are TRBV7-2 and TRBJ2-1, with 9 bases lining up with TRBD1. Germline lookup yields CDR1 SGHTA and CDR2 FQGNSA. This CDR3 spans 14 amino acids. V was pared by 5 bases and J by 5 bases, with 4 bases of the junction left unmatched.

The V gene is TRBV6-1, the J gene TRBJ1-1, with D tentatively TRBD1 (5 bases). This CDR3 spans 13 amino acids. V was pared by 6 bases and J by 3 bases, with 11 bases between. Germline values: CDR1 MNHNS, CDR2 SASEGT. The CDR3 here is CASRIRGDTEAFF. In nucleotides, the CDR3 is TGTGCCAGCAGAATACGAGGGGACACTGAAGCTTTCTTT.

The chain recombines TRBV2 with TRBJ2-5, with unresolved D. V lost 8 bases and J 12 bases, leaving 16 bases between the germline ends. This CDR3 spans 11 amino acids. CDR1 is SNHLY, CDR2 FYNNEI, per germline. Here the CDR3 DNA reads TGTGCCAGCGGCGGACCGTCCCAAGAGTACTTC. It codes for CASGGPSQEYF.

V gene TRBV4-3 combines with J gene TRBJ2-7; possible D gene TRBD1, 6 bases. V dropped 6 bases and J dropped 1 base, with 16 bases sitting between them. The germline V gene has CDR1 LGHNA and CDR2 YSLEER. The CDR3 covers 15 residues. CDR3 nucleotide sequence: TGCGCCAGCAGTGTGACAGGTGGAGGTTCCTACGAGCAGTACTTC. Residues: CASSVTGGGSYEQYF.

The chain links TRBV19 to TRBJ1-1; 9 nucleotides line up with TRBD1. The CDR3 is 15 residues long. The junction had 7 bases not matched to a gene; V was cut back by 6 bases and J by 2 bases. Germline V lookup: CDR1 LNHDA, CDR2 SQIVND (reference sequence). The DNA for the CDR3 is TGTGCCAGTAGGGGATGGGACAGGGCAAACACTGAAGCTTTCTTT. Its protein is CASRGWDRANTEAFF.

This chain connects TRBV29-1 to TRBJ2-1, with 10 nucleotides matching TRBD2. Germline values: CDR1 SQVTM, CDR2 ANQGSEA. J gave up 6 bases and V 4 bases, and 9 bases lay outside the gene matches. This CDR3 spans 15 amino acids. This CDR3 reads CSVANRASGSNEQFF. The CDR3 DNA sequence: TGCAGCGTTGCCAATCGGGCTAGCGGGAGCAATGAGCAGTTCTTC.

The J gene is TRBJ1-5, the V gene TRBV28; D not resolved. Trimming pared 7 bases from V and 1 base from J, leaving 8 bases between. The CDR3 is 13 residues long. In germline, CDR1 is MDHEN, CDR2 SYDVKM. The CDR3 reads CASTLISNQPQHF. For the CDR3, the DNA is TGTGCCAGCACCCTGATAAGCAATCAGCCCCAGCATTTT. Drawing the rest from reference TRBV28 and TRBJ1-5, the complete variable domain is DVKVTQSSRYLVKRTGEKVFLECVQDMDHENMFWYRQDPGLGLRLIYFSYDVKMKEKGDIPEGYSVSREKKERFSLILESASTNQTSMYLCASTLISNQPQHFGDGTRLSIL.

This sequence joins TRBV5-4 and TRBJ1-2; D is possibly TRBD1 (6 bases). The germline CDR1 and CDR2 sequences are SGHNT and YYREEE (reference sequence). The CDR3 consists of 14 residues. Trimming removed 4 bases at V and 5 bases at J, with 15 bases between. DNA of the CDR3: TGTGCCAGCAGCAGAACGACAGGAGGGTATGGCTACACCTTC. Protein product: CASSRTTGGYGYTF.

The rearrangement uses TRBV4-2 and TRBJ2-2; no firm D call. CDR1 and CDR2 from the germline V gene are LGHNA and YNFKEQ. With 4 bases removed from V and 3 bases from J, the gap between germline ends came to 3 bases. This CDR3 comprises 12 residues. In DNA form, the CDR3 reads TGTGCCAGCAGCCCCCACACCGGGGAGCTGTTTTTT. Residues: CASSPHTGELFF.

The chain combines TRBV5-1 with TRBJ1-1; perhaps TRBD1 as D (6 bases). The CDR3 has 15 amino acids. Trimming took 3 bases from V and 4 from J, leaving 16 bases between them. CDR1 and CDR2 (germline): SGHRS, YFSETQ. The CDR3 sequence is CASSSRGGSSTEAFF. The CDR3 DNA follows: TGCGCCAGCAGCTCCAGGGGAGGGTCAAGCACTGAAGCTTTCTTT.

J is TRBJ1-2 and V is TRBV5-4; 7 positions agree with TRBD1. Trimming removed 4 bases from V and 4 bases from J; junction bases left unmatched: 4. Germline V CDR1 and CDR2: SGHNT, YYREEE (reference sequence). This CDR3 spans 13 amino acids. CDR3 protein: CASSRTGAYGYTF. The CDR3 bases are TGTGCCAGCAGCAGGACAGGAGCCTATGGCTACACCTTC.

The V gene is TRBV7-2, the J gene TRBJ2-1; 7 bases map to TRBD1. Germline lookup yields CDR1 SGHTA and CDR2 FQGNSA. V lost 5 bases, J lost 8 bases, and 9 bases stayed unmatched. This CDR3 is 14 amino acids long. Here the CDR3 DNA reads TGTGCCAGCAGCCCGCAATCAGGGGGTGATGAGCAGTTCTTC. This codes for CASSPQSGGDEQFF.

This clone was counted a single time. V is TRBV11-2 and J is TRBJ1-1; unclear D gene. This CDR3 is 15 amino acids long. V was shortened by 2 bases and J by 0 bases, with 10 bases between the two germline ends. Per the germline V gene, CDR1 is SGHAT and CDR2 is FQNNGV. Here the CDR3 DNA reads TGTGCCAGCAGCTTAACTGGCGGAATGAACACTGAAGCTTTCTTT. Its protein product is CASSLTGGMNTEAFF.

The J gene is TRBJ2-5, the V gene TRBV27, with D hard to call. Germline values: CDR1 MNHEY, CDR2 SMNVEV (reference sequence). The V end lost 2 bases, the J end lost 4 bases, and 11 bases lay between the germline ends. The CDR3 covers 14 residues. Here the CDR3 DNA reads TGTGCCAGCAGTTTAATGCCGCTGGGAGAGACCCAGTACTTC. It codes for CASSLMPLGETQYF.

The chain links TRBV5-8 to TRBJ1-3, with D unclear. The CDR3 loop spans 11 amino acids. The germline V gene encodes CDR1 SGHTS and CDR2 YDEGEE. Trimming left V 7 bases short and J 5 bases short, with 7 bases between. As DNA, the CDR3 is TGTGCCAGCCGCCGGAGAAACACCATATATTTT. Its protein product is CASRRRNTIYF.

The J gene is TRBJ2-5, the V gene TRBV25-1; D unresolved. Judging by the DNA end, TRBJ2-7 fits better; the J call may be wrong. The CDR3 has 14 residues. Germline V gene sequence: CDR1 MGHDK, CDR2 SYGVNS. As DNA, the CDR3 is TGTGCCAGCAGTGAATCGGCGGAATACTACGAGCAGTACTTC. Protein: CASSESAEYYEQYF.

This clone was counted a single time. The gene calls are TRBV10-1 and TRBJ2-3; the D gene could be TRBD1 or TRBD2 (5 bases each). Per the germline V gene, CDR1 is WNHNN and CDR2 is SYGVQD (reference sequence). Trimming pared 5 bases from V and 1 base from J, leaving 7 bases between. The CDR3 totals 13 residues. CDR3 nucleotide sequence: TGCGCCAGCAGTAGGGACCGCACAGATACGCAGTATTTT. It is translated as CASSRDRTDTQYF.